Each of the 24 T cell receptor beta chains below was sequenced from the same sample in a study of blood T cell repertoires in COVID-19. TCRdb's copy holds only in-frame clones and misses some; the assay was immunoSEQ multiplex PCR. This table holds about 50,000 clones, 87% found once. Sequenced: peripheral blood. These receptors all come from a human donor in a cohort sampled during active COVID-19.

J is TRBJ2-3 and V is TRBV9, with TRBD2 identical over 7 bases. Unmatched junction bases numbered 18, after V lost 3 bases and J lost 5 bases. The CDR3 loop spans 18 amino acids. CDR1 and CDR2 from the germline V gene are SGDLS and YYNGEE. DNA for the CDR3: TGTGCCAGCAGCGCCCACCCAGGAGGGGAGGGCCAGGGAGATACGCAGTATTTT. It yields the protein CASSAHPGGEGQGDTQYF.

The chain uses TRBV6-1 and TRBJ1-1; TRBD1 is a possible D gene (6 bases). V was clipped by 2 bases and J by 5 bases, with 18 bases between them. This CDR3 comprises 16 residues. Germline values: CDR1 MNHNS, CDR2 SASEGT. Written as DNA, the CDR3 is TGTGCCAGCAGTGAAATCAGGGACACCCTGGGGACTGAAGCTTTCTTT. Its protein product is CASSEIRDTLGTEAFF.

The rearrangement uses TRBV18 and TRBJ2-3, with a possible D match to TRBD2 (8 bases). V was cut by 5 bases and J by 4 bases, with 28 bases left in between. Looked up from germline, CDR1 is KGHSH and CDR2 is LQKENI. The length of the CDR3 is 19 residues. CDR3 sequence reads: CASSTRQGSLAGGADTQYF. CDR3 nucleotide sequence: TGTGCCAGCTCAACCAGACAGGGCTCGCTGGCGGGGGGTGCAGATACGCAGTATTTT.

V gene TRBV5-4 combines with J gene TRBJ2-3; D is perhaps TRBD1 (6 bases). V gave up 4 bases and J gave up 4 bases, with 16 bases separating them. The CDR3 sequence is 15 residues long. Germline CDR1 reads SGHNT; CDR2 reads YYREEE (reference sequence). The CDR3 bases are TGTGCCAGCAGCCTGGGGCAGGGGCGCCCAGATACGCAGTATTTT. It translates to CASSLGQGRPDTQYF. Variable domain in full (rest from reference TRBV5-4 and TRBJ2-3): ETGVTQSPTHLIKTRGQQVTLRCSSQSGHNTVSWYQQALGQGPQFIFQYYREEENGRGNFPPRFSGLQFPNYSSELNVNALELDDSALYLCASSLGQGRPDTQYFGPGTRLTVL.

The chain couples TRBV3-1 (or the pseudogene TRBV3-2) to TRBJ2-7; 9 bases are a match to TRBD1. CDR1 is LGHDT, CDR2 YNNKEL, per germline (reference sequence). The V gene end was trimmed by 2 bases and the J gene end by 6 bases; junction bases not matched to a gene: 8. CDR3 length equals 15 residues. The CDR3 loop reads CASSQWGTGSFEQYF. Written as DNA, the CDR3 is TGTGCCAGCAGCCAATGGGGGACAGGGTCGTTCGAGCAGTACTTC.

The CDR3 region is CASSQASGVDYEQYF. For the CDR3, the DNA is TGTGCCAGCAGCCAAGCTTCGGGGGTGGACTACGAGCAGTACTTC. The rearrangement joins TRBV4-2 to TRBJ2-7; D perhaps matches TRBD2 (6 bases). The germline gives CDR1 LGHNA, CDR2 YNFKEQ. Between the trimmed V and J ends, which lost 1 base and 3 bases, there was a span of 13 bases. The length of the CDR3 is 15 residues.

CDR3 DNA sequence: TGTGCCAGCAGCGCACCGGACAGGGGCGGCAGAAACACCATATATTTT. Its translation is CASSAPDRGGRNTIYF. The chain carries TRBV9 and TRBJ1-3; 9 bases align to TRBD1. Germline CDR1 SGDLS, CDR2 YYNGEE. The CDR3 totals 16 residues. With 3 bases clipped from V and 5 bases from J, the junction kept 9 bases outside the gene matches.

This sequence joins TRBV2 and TRBJ2-3, with TRBD2 identical over 11 bases. CDR1 SNHLY and CDR2 FYNNEI come from the germline V gene. V shed 5 bases and J 3 bases; nucleotides not matched to a gene: 4. The CDR3 loop spans 15 amino acids. CDR3 sequence (DNA): TGTGCCAGCAGTCGGACTAGCGGGCGAACAGATACGCAGTATTTT. Translating gives CASSRTSGRTDTQYF.

The V gene is TRBV5-5, the J gene TRBJ2-5, with TRBD1 as a possible D gene (6 bases). The germline V gene encodes CDR1 SGHKS and CDR2 YYEKEE (reference sequence). The CDR3 sequence is 16 residues long. Between the trimmed V and J ends, which lost 2 bases and 1 base, there was a span of 15 bases. The CDR3 loop is CASSLLPTDSQETQYF. The CDR3 coding sequence is TGTGCCAGCAGCTTACTCCCCACGGACAGCCAAGAGACCCAGTACTTC.

This clone was counted a single time. The J gene is TRBJ2-5, the V gene TRBV10-1, with 10 bases matching TRBD2. The germline CDR1 and CDR2 sequences are WNHNN and SYGVQD (reference sequence). Trimming removed 4 bases from V and 3 bases from J; junction bases left unmatched: 8. The CDR3 extends over 16 amino acids. The CDR3 bases are TGCGCCAGCAGTGTTGGACTAGCGGTGGCTGAAGAGACCCAGTACTTC. Residues: CASSVGLAVAEETQYF.

The rearrangement links TRBV10-3 to TRBJ2-5; possible D gene TRBD1, 6 bases. CDR3 size: 14 residues. Deletions cut 7 bases from V and 5 bases from J, with 17 bases between. Germline V gives CDR1 ENHRY, CDR2 SYGVKD. In DNA form, the CDR3 reads TGTGCCATCAAGGGGGTAAGAGGAGACGAGACCCAGTACTTC. It yields the protein CAIKGVRGDETQYF.

The chain combines TRBV6-1 with TRBJ2-5; weak D call: TRBD1 (6 bases). Per the germline V gene, CDR1 is MNHNS and CDR2 is SASEGT. Trimming cost V 1 base and J 5 bases, with 14 bases left between them. There are 15 residues in the CDR3. Written as DNA, the CDR3 is TGTGCCAGCAGTGAAGACAGGGATTGGGAGGAGACCCAGTACTTC. Its protein product is CASSEDRDWEETQYF.

The chain carries TRBV5-6 and TRBJ1-3; D unresolved. This CDR3 comprises 19 residues. V lost 3 bases and J 1 base, leaving 23 bases between the germline ends. Germline V lookup: CDR1 SGHDT, CDR2 YYEEEE. CDR3 region: CASSSNYPRDPMSGNTIYF. In nucleotides, the CDR3 is TGTGCCAGCAGCTCTAACTATCCGAGAGATCCCATGTCTGGAAACACCATATATTTT.

This chain connects TRBV11-2 to TRBJ2-7, with 11 bases identical to TRBD2. The CDR3 runs 14 residues. V lost 5 bases, J lost 7 bases, and 7 bases stayed unmatched. Germline V gene data show CDR1 as SGHAT and CDR2 as FQNNGV. The CDR3 DNA reads TGTGCCAGCAGCCCTAGCCTAGCGGGGGGTGAGCAGTACTTC. Protein sequence: CASSPSLAGGEQYF.

This sequence joins TRBV5-1 and TRBJ1-1; 7 nucleotides align to TRBD1. With V trimmed by 3 bases and J by 4 bases, 3 bases remained unmatched. Germline V gene lookup returns CDR1 SGHRS and CDR2 YFSETQ. The CDR3 is made up of 13 amino acids. Written as DNA, the CDR3 is TGCGCCAGCAGCTGGGCAGGGGGCACTGAAGCTTTCTTT. It yields the protein CASSWAGGTEAFF.

The chain recombines TRBV7-2 with TRBJ2-2; 15 bases line up with TRBD2. The ends lost 4 bases at V and 3 bases at J; junction bases unmatched: 9. The CDR3 length is 19 residues. The germline CDR1 and CDR2 sequences are SGHTA and FQGNSA. CDR3 DNA sequence: TGTGCCAGCAGCTCCCGGACTAGCGGGGGGGCCAGGCACACCGGGGAGCTGTTTTTT. Translating it yields CASSSRTSGGARHTGELFF.

This clone occurred a few times. The chain couples TRBV19 to TRBJ2-7, with 11 bases aligning to TRBD1. CDR1 is LNHDA and CDR2 is SQIVND in the germline V gene (reference sequence). The trim removed 4 bases at V and 3 bases at J, leaving 5 bases unmatched. This CDR3 is built from 15 residues. The CDR3 nucleotides are TGTGCCAGTAGTAGAACCGGGACAGGGGGCTACGAGCAGTACTTC. Amino acid sequence: CASSRTGTGGYEQYF.

The rearrangement uses TRBV5-5 and TRBJ2-7; 11 bases line up with TRBD2. V was clipped by 4 bases and J by 5 bases; unmatched bases: 8. CDR3 size: 15 residues. CDR1 and CDR2 from the germline V gene are SGHKS and YYEKEE (reference sequence). In DNA form, the CDR3 reads TGTGCCAGCAGCCCCGGACTAGCGGGTGTGAACGAGCAGTACTTC. It is translated as CASSPGLAGVNEQYF. Complete variable domain (other parts from reference TRBV5-5 and TRBJ2-7): DAGVTQSPTHLIKTRGQQVTLRCSPISGHKSVSWYQQVLGQGPQFIFQYYEKEERGRGNFPDRFSARQFPNYSSELNVNALLLGDSALYLCASSPGLAGVNEQYFGPGTRLTVT.

The gene calls are TRBV18 and TRBJ2-1; possible D gene TRBD2, 5 bases. V lost 4 bases, J lost 2 bases, and 6 bases lay in between. CDR1 KGHSH and CDR2 LQKENI come from the germline V gene. This CDR3 comprises 13 residues. CDR3 sequence: CASSLGAYNEQFF. The CDR3 DNA follows: TGTGCCAGCTCACTCGGGGCCTACAATGAGCAGTTCTTC.

This chain joins TRBV14 and TRBJ2-3; the D is unclear. V lost 4 bases, J lost 5 bases, and 16 bases lay in between. The germline V gene has CDR1 SGHDN and CDR2 FVKESK. The CDR3 has 15 amino acids. CDR3 coding DNA: TGTGCCAGCAGCCCTTTGCCGGGTGCCATAGATACGCAGTATTTT. Translation: CASSPLPGAIDTQYF.

The rearrangement uses TRBV7-8 and TRBJ2-2, with D possibly matching TRBD1 (6 bases). The CDR3 spans 13 residues. V lost 6 bases and J lost 6, with 11 bases in between. From germline, CDR1 is SGHVS and CDR2 FQNEAQ. CDR3 in DNA: TGTGCCAGCAGGGTGGACAGCCCCGGGGAGCTGTTTTTT. Its translation is CASRVDSPGELFF.

This chain joins TRBV19 and TRBJ2-7; D gene ambiguous. Germline V gene data show CDR1 as LNHDA and CDR2 as SQIVND (reference sequence). V lost 2 bases and J lost 4, with 6 bases in between. CDR3 length: 12 amino acids. The CDR3 spells CASSIPGYEQYF. CDR3 nucleotide sequence: TGTGCCAGTAGTATACCGGGTTACGAGCAGTACTTC.

In this sample, this clone turned up a few times. V is TRBV12-5 and J is TRBJ1-1; D gene ambiguous. The CDR3 has 12 residues. V shed 0 bases and J shed 10 bases, with 9 bases lying between them. Germline V gene data show CDR1 as LGHNT and CDR2 as FRNRAP. The CDR3 loop is CASGLVAVGAFF. In nucleotides, the CDR3 is TGTGCTAGTGGTTTGGTAGCCGTTGGAGCTTTCTTT.

The chain links TRBV11-2 to TRBJ2-1, with a tentative D call TRBD2 (6 bases). This CDR3 is 17 amino acids long. The ends were cut back, 5 bases at V and 3 bases at J, with 20 bases in the middle. Germline V lookup: CDR1 SGHAT, CDR2 FQNNGV. CDR3 sequence reads: CASSPQTSQGLYNEQFF. The CDR3 DNA follows: TGTGCCAGCAGCCCCCAAACTAGCCAAGGCCTCTACAATGAGCAGTTCTTC.